Below are 8 T cell receptor beta chains sequenced from a single sample in a study of blood T cell repertoires in COVID-19. This table comes from immunoSEQ multiplex PCR, and its TCRdb copy is limited to in-frame clones, with some not included. The sample includes some 200,000 clones, 85% to 90% of them seen just once. The sample consisted of peripheral blood. The source is a woman in her late teens or twenties who had recovered from COVID-19.

The rearrangement uses TRBV18 and TRBJ1-2; 9 positions match TRBD1. The CDR3 loop spans 16 amino acids. Germline V gene lookup returns CDR1 KGHSH and CDR2 LQKENI. The V gene end was trimmed by 3 bases and the J gene end by 8 bases; junction bases not matched to a gene: 13. The CDR3 spells CASSPSPVDRGRGYTF. The CDR3 DNA follows: TGTGCCAGCTCACCGTCACCCGTGGACAGGGGACGGGGCTACACCTTC.

J is TRBJ2-1 and V is TRBV4-1, with TRBD2 identical over 8 bases. The CDR3 is made up of 14 amino acids. J gave up 4 bases and V 7 bases, and 6 bases lay outside the gene matches. Germline loops: CDR1 MGHRA, CDR2 YSYEKL. The CDR3 is CASTLAGRYNEQFF. In nucleotides, the CDR3 is TGCGCCAGCACCTTAGCGGGAAGATACAATGAGCAGTTCTTC.

The chain employs TRBV29-1 and TRBJ1-2; TRBD1 matches 8 bases. V lost 4 bases and J lost 4; bases outside the gene matches: 5. This CDR3 has 13 amino acids. Germline lookup yields CDR1 SQVTM and CDR2 ANQGSEA. The CDR3 coding sequence is TGCAGCGTTGGAACGACAGGGGTCTATGGCTACACCTTC. Its translation is CSVGTTGVYGYTF. Looking up the rest from reference TRBV29-1 and TRBJ1-2 gives the full variable domain: SAVISQKPSRDICQRGTSLTIQCQVDSQVTMMFWYRQQPGQSLTLIATANQGSEATYESGFVIDKFPISRPNLTFSTLTVSNMSPEDSSIYLCSVGTTGVYGYTFGSGTRLTVV.

The V and J genes are TRBV6-8 and TRBJ2-3; 8 bases map to TRBD1. Germline CDR1 and CDR2: MNHGY and SAAAGT. The CDR3 length is 18 residues. The trim removed 1 base at V and 2 bases at J, leaving 11 bases unmatched. CDR3 protein: CASSYFQVGTGLTDTQYF. CDR3 nucleotide sequence: TGTGCCAGCAGTTACTTCCAAGTTGGGACAGGCCTCACAGATACGCAGTATTTT.

This clone has just a few counts. The rearrangement joins TRBV10-1 to TRBJ1-6, with 9 bases that match TRBD1. Trimming cost V 4 bases and J 7 bases; bases outside gene matches: 2. The CDR3 runs to 14 residues. Germline V gene data show CDR1 as WNHNN and CDR2 as SYGVQD (reference sequence). The DNA of the CDR3 is TGCGCCAGCAGTGGCGGGACAGGGAATTCACCCCTCCACTTT. It encodes CASSGGTGNSPLHF.

The chain links TRBV5-4 to TRBJ2-1; D perhaps matches TRBD2 (6 bases). Germline-derived CDR1 and CDR2 are SGHNT and YYREEE (reference sequence). V lost 4 bases to trimming and J lost 4 bases, with 15 bases between them. The CDR3 runs to 15 residues. The CDR3 loop reads CASSPTGSSYNEQFF. DNA of the CDR3: TGTGCCAGCAGCCCGACCGGGAGTTCGTACAATGAGCAGTTCTTC.

J is TRBJ2-3 and V is TRBV11-2, with 7 positions matching TRBD2. The germline CDR1 and CDR2 sequences are SGHAT and FQNNGV. The CDR3 sequence is 14 residues long. V shed 2 bases and J 4 bases; nucleotides not matched to a gene: 3. The CDR3 coding sequence is TGTGCCAGCAGCTTACTTGGGGGGGCAGATACGCAGTATTTT. Translating it yields CASSLLGGADTQYF.

The table lists this clone with a count of one. The chain recombines TRBV2 with TRBJ1-1; TRBD1 is a possible D gene (6 bases). This CDR3 has 14 residues. V was clipped by 7 bases and J by 3 bases, with 15 bases between them. CDR1 is SNHLY and CDR2 is FYNNEI in the germline V gene. CDR3 nucleotide sequence: TGTGCCAGCACCTTACAGGGCGGAGACACTGAAGCTTTCTTT. Translating it yields CASTLQGGDTEAFF.